Shown below are 7 T cell receptor beta chains from a single sample sequenced in a study of T cells after yellow fever vaccination. TCRdb fed the 5' RACE reads into MiXCR, producing one record per CDR3 protein. The table has a few hundred thousand distinct CDR3 sequences, approximately 3.3% seen once; the top ten hold roughly 3.2%. Sequenced material: CD4+ T cells sorted from PBMCs, taken 10 days after the yellow fever booster vaccination. The source of these receptors is a man aged 18 to 30 who received the YFV17D yellow fever vaccine.

This clonotype was counted ten times or more. V is TRBV7-2 and J is TRBJ1-1; D not resolved. CDR3 length: 13 amino acids. Trimming cost V 3 bases and J 5 bases, with 10 bases left between them. Germline values: CDR1 SGHTA, CDR2 FQGNSA. The CDR3 DNA follows: TGTGCCAGCAGCTTTAGGGCGCGGACTGAAGCTTTCTTT. It translates to CASSFRARTEAFF.

A few counts support this clonotype. The chain couples TRBV30 to TRBJ1-5; 10 bases fit TRBD1. Germline V gene sequence: CDR1 GTSNPN, CDR2 SVGIG (reference sequence). Germline trimming cut 2 bases from V and 3 bases from J; bases unmatched to any gene: 4. This CDR3 spans 15 amino acids. The CDR3 sequence: CAWSLTGGYNQPQHF. The CDR3 DNA is TGTGCCTGGAGTTTGACAGGGGGCTACAATCAGCCCCAGCATTTT.

The table lists this clonotype with a few counts. This chain joins TRBV7-7 and TRBJ2-7, with D possibly being TRBD1 (6 bases). Trimming pared 5 bases from V and 5 bases from J, leaving 16 bases between. CDR1 is SSHAT and CDR2 is FNYEAQ in the germline V gene (reference sequence). There are 14 residues in the CDR3. For the CDR3, the DNA is TGTGCCAGCAGCCAAAACACAGGGTCCAACGAGCAGTACTTC. It specifies CASSQNTGSNEQYF.

The sample holds many counts of this clonotype. This chain uses TRBV3-1 with TRBJ2-2, with 11 bases aligning to TRBD1. This CDR3 has 15 amino acids. Germline loops: CDR1 LGHDT, CDR2 YNNKEL (reference sequence). The ends lost 4 bases at V and 6 bases at J; junction bases unmatched: 4. The CDR3 is CASSLGQGAAGELFF. The CDR3 DNA follows: TGTGCCAGCAGCCTTGGACAGGGGGCAGCCGGGGAGCTGTTTTTT. Combining the CDR3 with reference TRBV3-1 and TRBJ2-2 gives the whole variable domain DTAVSQTPKYLVTQMGNDKSIKCEQNLGHDTMYWYKQDSKKFLKIMFSYNNKELIINETVPNRFSPKSPDKAHLNLHINSLELGDSAVYFCASSLGQGAAGELFFGEGSRLTVL.

This clonotype was observed many times. The genes are TRBV7-2 and TRBJ2-3; D might be TRBD2 (7 bases). CDR1 and CDR2 (germline): SGHTA, FQGNSA. This CDR3 is 16 amino acids long. V was clipped by 5 bases and J by 2 bases, with 17 bases between them. The CDR3 DNA follows: TGTGCCAGCAGCCGCCTAGGGGGGGCTGTCACAGATACGCAGTATTTT. Its protein product is CASSRLGGAVTDTQYF.

This clonotype was counted only a few times. The V gene is TRBV7-6, the J gene TRBJ2-7, with 8 bases fitting TRBD2. From germline, CDR1 is SGHVS and CDR2 FNYEAQ. The V and J ends lost 4 bases and 7 bases, in that order; junction bases with no gene match: 9. This CDR3 has 14 amino acids. The CDR3, as DNA: TGTGCCAGCAGCTCAGGCGGGGGGCCGGGGGAGCAGTACTTC. Translation gives CASSSGGGPGEQYF.

This clonotype was observed at least ten times. The chain carries TRBV6-5 and TRBJ2-1; 9 bases line up with TRBD1. The V segment lost 2 bases and the J segment 9 bases; nucleotides outside the gene matches: 5. CDR3 size: 14 residues. CDR1 and CDR2 (germline): MNHEY, SVGAGI. The CDR3, as DNA: TGTGCCAGCAGTTACGGGACAGGGACTGGTGAGCAGTTCTTC. Protein: CASSYGTGTGEQFF.